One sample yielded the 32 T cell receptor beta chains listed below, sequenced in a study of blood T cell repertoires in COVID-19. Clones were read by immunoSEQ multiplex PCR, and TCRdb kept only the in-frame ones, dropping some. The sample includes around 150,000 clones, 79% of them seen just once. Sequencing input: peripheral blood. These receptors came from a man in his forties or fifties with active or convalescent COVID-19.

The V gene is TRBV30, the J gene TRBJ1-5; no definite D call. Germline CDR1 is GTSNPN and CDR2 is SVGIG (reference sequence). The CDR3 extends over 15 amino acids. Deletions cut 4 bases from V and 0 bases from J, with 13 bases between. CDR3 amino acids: CAWISARNSNQPQHF. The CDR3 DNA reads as TGTGCCTGGATTTCGGCCAGGAATAGCAATCAGCCCCAGCATTTT.

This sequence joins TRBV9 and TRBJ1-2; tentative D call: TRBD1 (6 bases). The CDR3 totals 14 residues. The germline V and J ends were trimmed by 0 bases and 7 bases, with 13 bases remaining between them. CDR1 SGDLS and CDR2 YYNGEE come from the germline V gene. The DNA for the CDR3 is TGTGCCAGCAGCGTAGATGGGGGGGCGGCTGGCTACACCTTC. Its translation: CASSVDGGAAGYTF. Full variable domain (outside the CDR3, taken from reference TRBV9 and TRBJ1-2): DSGVTQTPKHLITATGQRVTLRCSPRSGDLSVYWYQQSLDQGLQFLIQYYNGEERAKGNILERFSAQQFPDLHSELNLSSLELGDSALYFCASSVDGGAAGYTFGSGTRLTVV.

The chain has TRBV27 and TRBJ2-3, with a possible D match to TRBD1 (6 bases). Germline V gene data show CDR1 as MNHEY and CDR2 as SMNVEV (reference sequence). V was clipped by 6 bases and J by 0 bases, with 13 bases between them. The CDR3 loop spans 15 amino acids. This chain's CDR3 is CASSFRDTSTDTQYF. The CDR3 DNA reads TGTGCCAGCAGCTTCCGGGACACGAGCACAGATACGCAGTATTTT.

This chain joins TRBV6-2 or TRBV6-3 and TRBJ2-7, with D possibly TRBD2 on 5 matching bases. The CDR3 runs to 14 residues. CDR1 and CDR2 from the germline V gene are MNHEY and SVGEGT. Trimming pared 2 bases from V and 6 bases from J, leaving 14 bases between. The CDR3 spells CASSYPDYFPEQYF. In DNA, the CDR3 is TGTGCCAGCAGTTACCCCGACTACTTTCCCGAGCAGTACTTC.

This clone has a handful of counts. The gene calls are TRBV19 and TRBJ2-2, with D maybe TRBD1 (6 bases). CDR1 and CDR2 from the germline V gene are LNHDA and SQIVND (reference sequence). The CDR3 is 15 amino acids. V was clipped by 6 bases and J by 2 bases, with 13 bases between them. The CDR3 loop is CASSSDRLNTGELFF. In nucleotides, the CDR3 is TGTGCCAGTAGCTCGGACAGACTTAACACCGGGGAGCTGTTTTTT. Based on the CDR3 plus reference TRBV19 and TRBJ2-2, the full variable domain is DGGITQSPKYLFRKEGQNVTLSCEQNLNHDAMYWYRQDPGQGLRLIYYSQIVNDFQKGDIAEGYSVSREKKESFPLTVTSAQKNPTAFYLCASSSDRLNTGELFFGEGSRLTVL.

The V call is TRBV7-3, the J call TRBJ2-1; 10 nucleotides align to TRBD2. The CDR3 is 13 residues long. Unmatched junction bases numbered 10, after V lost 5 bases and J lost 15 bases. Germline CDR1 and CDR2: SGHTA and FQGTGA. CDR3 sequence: CASSTRSGGDRFF. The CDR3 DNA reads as TGTGCCAGCAGCACCCGGAGCGGGGGGGATCGGTTCTTC.

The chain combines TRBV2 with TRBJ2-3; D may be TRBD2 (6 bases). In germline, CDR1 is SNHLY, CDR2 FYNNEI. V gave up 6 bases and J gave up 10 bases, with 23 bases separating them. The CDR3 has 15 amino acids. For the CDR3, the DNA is TGTGCCAGCAGACGGGCCCCGAGTACCGGGGGTTCGCAGTATTTT. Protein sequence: CASRRAPSTGGSQYF.

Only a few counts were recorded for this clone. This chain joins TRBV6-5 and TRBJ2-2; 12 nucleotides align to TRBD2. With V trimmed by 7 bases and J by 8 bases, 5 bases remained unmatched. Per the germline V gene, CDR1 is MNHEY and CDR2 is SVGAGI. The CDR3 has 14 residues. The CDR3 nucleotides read TGTGCCAGCAAGACTAGCGGGAGTACGGGGGAGCTGTTTTTT. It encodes CASKTSGSTGELFF.

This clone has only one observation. For the CDR3, the DNA is TGTGCCAGCAGTCTTAACCGCAGTGGCTATAATTCACCCCTCCACTTT. It specifies CASSLNRSGYNSPLHF. The rearrangement links TRBV27 to TRBJ1-6; D is unclear. Germline V gene sequence: CDR1 MNHEY, CDR2 SMNVEV (reference sequence). V lost 5 bases to trimming and J lost 3 bases, with 14 bases between them. The CDR3 runs to 16 residues.

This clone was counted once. CDR3 in amino acids: CASSHGTGMGYTF. In DNA, the CDR3 is TGTGCCAGCAGTCACGGGACAGGGATGGGCTACACCTTC. The gene calls are TRBV12-3 or TRBV12-4 and TRBJ1-2; TRBD1 matches 9 bases. This CDR3 is built from 13 residues. Losses at the gene ends were 5 bases for V and 8 bases for J; bases not matched to a gene: 6.

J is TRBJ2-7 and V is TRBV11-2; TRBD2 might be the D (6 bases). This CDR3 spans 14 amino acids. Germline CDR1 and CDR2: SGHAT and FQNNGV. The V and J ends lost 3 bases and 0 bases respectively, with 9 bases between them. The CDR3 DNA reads TGTGCCAGCAGCTTGGGGACTCTCTCCTACGAGCAGTACTTC. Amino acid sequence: CASSLGTLSYEQYF.

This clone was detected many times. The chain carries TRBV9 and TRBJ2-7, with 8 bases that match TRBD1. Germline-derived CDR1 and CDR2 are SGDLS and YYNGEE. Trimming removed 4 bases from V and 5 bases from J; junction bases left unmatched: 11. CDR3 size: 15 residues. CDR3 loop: CASSTLPTGVNEQYF. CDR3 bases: TGTGCCAGCAGCACCCTCCCGACAGGGGTGAACGAGCAGTACTTC.

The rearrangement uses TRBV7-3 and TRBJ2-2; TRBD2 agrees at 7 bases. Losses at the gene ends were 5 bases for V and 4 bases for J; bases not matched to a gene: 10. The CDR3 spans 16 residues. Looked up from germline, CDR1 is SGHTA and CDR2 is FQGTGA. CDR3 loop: CASSATLRTSTGELFF. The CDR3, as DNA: TGTGCCAGCAGCGCCACCTTAAGGACTAGCACCGGGGAGCTGTTTTTT.

The chain's CDR3 is CASSPEGSSYEQYF. CDR3 DNA: TGTGCCAGCAGTCCGGAGGGGAGCTCCTACGAGCAGTACTTC. The chain joins TRBV7-8 to TRBJ2-7, with a possible D match to TRBD2 (6 bases). Trimming removed 6 bases from V and 0 bases from J, with 12 bases in between. Looked up from germline, CDR1 is SGHVS and CDR2 is FQNEAQ. The CDR3 covers 14 residues.

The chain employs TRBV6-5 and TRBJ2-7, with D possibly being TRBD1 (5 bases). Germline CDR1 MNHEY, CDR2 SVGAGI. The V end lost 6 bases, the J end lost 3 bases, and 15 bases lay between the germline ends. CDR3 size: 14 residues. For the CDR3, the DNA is TGTGCCAGCAGGACGGACACCCCCGGCTACGAGCAGTACTTC. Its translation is CASRTDTPGYEQYF.

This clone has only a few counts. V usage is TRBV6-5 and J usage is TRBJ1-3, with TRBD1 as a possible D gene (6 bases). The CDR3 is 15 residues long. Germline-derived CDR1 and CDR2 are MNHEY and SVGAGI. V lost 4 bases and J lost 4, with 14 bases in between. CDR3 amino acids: CASSFSPGTGNTIYF. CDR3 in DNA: TGTGCCAGCAGTTTTTCCCCCGGGACAGGAAACACCATATATTTT.

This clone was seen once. CDR3 in amino acids: CASSREAITDTQYF. In DNA form, the CDR3 reads TGTGCCAGCAGCCGTGAAGCGATCACAGATACGCAGTATTTT. The J gene is TRBJ2-3, the V gene TRBV7-2; D remains ambiguous. Trimming removed 5 bases from V and 2 bases from J, with 11 bases in between. The germline V gene has CDR1 SGHTA and CDR2 FQGNSA. This CDR3 is 14 amino acids long.

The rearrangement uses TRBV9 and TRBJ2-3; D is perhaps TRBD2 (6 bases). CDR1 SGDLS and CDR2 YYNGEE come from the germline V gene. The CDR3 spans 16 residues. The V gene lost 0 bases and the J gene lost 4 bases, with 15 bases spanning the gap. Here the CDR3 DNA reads TGTGCCAGCAGCGTAGTTGGGCGGGATCGTGCAGATACGCAGTATTTT. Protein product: CASSVVGRDRADTQYF.

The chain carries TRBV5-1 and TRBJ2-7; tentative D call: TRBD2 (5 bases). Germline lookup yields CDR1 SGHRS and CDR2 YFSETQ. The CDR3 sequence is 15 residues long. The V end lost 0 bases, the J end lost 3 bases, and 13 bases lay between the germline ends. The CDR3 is CASSLARAVNYEQYF. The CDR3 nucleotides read TGCGCCAGCAGCTTGGCCCGAGCGGTTAACTACGAGCAGTACTTC.

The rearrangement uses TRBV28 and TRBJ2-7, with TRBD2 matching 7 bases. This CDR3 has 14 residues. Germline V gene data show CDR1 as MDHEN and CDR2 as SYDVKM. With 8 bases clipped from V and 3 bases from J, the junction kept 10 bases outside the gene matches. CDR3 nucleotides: TGTGCCAGCGCTCTCGCGGGAGTTGTCTACGAGCAGTACTTC. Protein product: CASALAGVVYEQYF.

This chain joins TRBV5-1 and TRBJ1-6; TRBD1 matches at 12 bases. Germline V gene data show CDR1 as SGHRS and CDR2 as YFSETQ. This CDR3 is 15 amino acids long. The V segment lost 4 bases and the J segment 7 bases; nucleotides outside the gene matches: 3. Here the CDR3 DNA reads TGCGCCAGCAGCGGGGGGACAGGGGGCAATTCACCCCTCCACTTT. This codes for CASSGGTGGNSPLHF.

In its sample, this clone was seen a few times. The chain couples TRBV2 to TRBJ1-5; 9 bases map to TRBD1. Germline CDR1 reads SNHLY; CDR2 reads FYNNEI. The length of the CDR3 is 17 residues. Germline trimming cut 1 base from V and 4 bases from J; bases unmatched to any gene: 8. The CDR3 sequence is CASSEGHGTGWNQPQHF. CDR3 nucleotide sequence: TGTGCCAGCAGTGAAGGACATGGGACAGGGTGGAATCAGCCCCAGCATTTT.

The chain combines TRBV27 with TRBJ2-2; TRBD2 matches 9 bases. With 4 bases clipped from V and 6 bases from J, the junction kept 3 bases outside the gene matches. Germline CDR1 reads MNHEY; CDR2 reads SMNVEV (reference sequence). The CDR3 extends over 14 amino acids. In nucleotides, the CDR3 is TGTGCCAGCAGTTGGACTAGCGCTGCCGGGGAGCTGTTTTTT. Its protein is CASSWTSAAGELFF.

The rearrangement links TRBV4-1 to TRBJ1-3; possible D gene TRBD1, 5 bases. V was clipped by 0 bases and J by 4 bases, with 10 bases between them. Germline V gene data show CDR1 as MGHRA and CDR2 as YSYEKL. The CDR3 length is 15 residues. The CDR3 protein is CASSQEGGEGNTIYF. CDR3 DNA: TGCGCCAGCAGCCAAGAGGGGGGGGAAGGAAACACCATATATTTT.

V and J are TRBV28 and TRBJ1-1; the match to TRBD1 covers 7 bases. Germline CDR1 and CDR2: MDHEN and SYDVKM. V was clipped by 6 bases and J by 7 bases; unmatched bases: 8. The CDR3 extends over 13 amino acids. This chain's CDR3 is CASRQTGKGEAFF. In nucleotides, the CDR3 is TGTGCCAGCAGGCAGACAGGGAAGGGTGAAGCTTTCTTT.

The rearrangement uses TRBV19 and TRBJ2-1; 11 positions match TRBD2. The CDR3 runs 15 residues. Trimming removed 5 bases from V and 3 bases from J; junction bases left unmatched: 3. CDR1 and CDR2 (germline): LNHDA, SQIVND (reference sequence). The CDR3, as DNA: TGTGCCAGTAGTGCCGGGACTAGCGGCTACAATGAGCAGTTCTTC. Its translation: CASSAGTSGYNEQFF.

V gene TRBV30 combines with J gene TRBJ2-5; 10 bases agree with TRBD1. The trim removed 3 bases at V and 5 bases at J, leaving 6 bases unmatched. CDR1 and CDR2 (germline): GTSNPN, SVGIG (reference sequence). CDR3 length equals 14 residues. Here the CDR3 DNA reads TGTGCCTGGAGGAGACAGGGGGCGGGTGAGACCCAGTACTTC. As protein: CAWRRQGAGETQYF.

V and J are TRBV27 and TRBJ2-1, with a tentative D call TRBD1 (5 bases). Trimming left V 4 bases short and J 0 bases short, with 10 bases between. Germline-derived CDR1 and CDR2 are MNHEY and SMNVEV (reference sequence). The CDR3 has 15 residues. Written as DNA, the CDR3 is TGTGCCAGCAGTTCAACAGGAAGCTCCTACAATGAGCAGTTCTTC. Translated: CASSSTGSSYNEQFF.

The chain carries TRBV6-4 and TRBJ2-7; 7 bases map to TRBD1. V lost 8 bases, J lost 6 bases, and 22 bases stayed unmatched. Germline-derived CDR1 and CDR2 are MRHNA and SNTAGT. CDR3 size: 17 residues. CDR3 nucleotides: TGTGCCAGCCGATACCTCAATCCGGGACAGAGGGGAACCGAGCAGTACTTC. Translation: CASRYLNPGQRGTEQYF.

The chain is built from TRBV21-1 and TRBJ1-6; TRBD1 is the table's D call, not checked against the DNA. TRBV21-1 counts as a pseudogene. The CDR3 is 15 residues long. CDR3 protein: CASSKPQGFNSPLHF. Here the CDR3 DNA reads TGTGCCAGCAGCAAACCCCAGGGGTTTAATTCACCCCTCCACTTT.

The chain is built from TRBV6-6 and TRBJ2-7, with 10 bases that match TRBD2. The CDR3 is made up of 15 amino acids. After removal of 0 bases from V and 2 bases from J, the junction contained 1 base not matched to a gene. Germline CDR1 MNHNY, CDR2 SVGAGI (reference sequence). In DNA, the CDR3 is TGTGCCAGCAGTTACTCCAGCGGGAGGGCCTACGAGCAGTACTTC. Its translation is CASSYSSGRAYEQYF.

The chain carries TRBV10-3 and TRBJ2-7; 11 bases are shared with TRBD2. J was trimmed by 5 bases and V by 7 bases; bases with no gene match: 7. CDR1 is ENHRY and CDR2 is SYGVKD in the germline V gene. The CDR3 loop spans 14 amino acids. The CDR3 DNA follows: TGTGCCATCACGGCTTTAGCGGGAGGGAACGAGCAGTACTTC. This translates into CAITALAGGNEQYF.